One sample yielded the 20 T cell receptor beta chains listed below, sequenced in a study of blood T cell repertoires in COVID-19. The assay was immunoSEQ multiplex PCR, and TCRdb's table has in-frame clones only and misses some. The sample comprises 130,000 to 150,000 clones, roughly 86% of which are singletons, and about 1.7% rests with the top ten. Sequencing was performed on peripheral blood. The receptors originated from a man between 65 and 85 years old with acute or convalescent COVID-19.

The chain carries TRBV5-6 and TRBJ2-7, with 13 bases lining up with TRBD2. The CDR3 contains 17 residues. Germline loops: CDR1 SGHDT, CDR2 YYEEEE. V lost 4 bases to trimming and J lost 5 bases; unmatched junction nucleotides: 12. This CDR3 is CASSPGLAGSSRHEQYF. The CDR3, as DNA: TGTGCCAGCAGCCCGGGACTAGCGGGATCATCCCGCCACGAGCAGTACTTC.

V usage is TRBV27 and J usage is TRBJ1-6; maybe TRBD1 (5 bases). Trimming pared 6 bases from V and 7 bases from J, leaving 10 bases between. CDR1 MNHEY and CDR2 SMNVEV come from the germline V gene (reference sequence). The CDR3 spans 13 residues. The chain's CDR3 is CASSREVNSPLHF. CDR3 in DNA: TGTGCCAGCAGCAGGGAAGTCAATTCACCCCTCCACTTT.

This clone was seen more than once but under ten times. Relative to the germline gene, one junction end is altered; a read error may explain this. The chain has TRBV19 and TRBJ1-2; D may be TRBD1 (6 bases). The CDR3 has 12 residues. Germline assignment: CDR1 LNHDA and CDR2 SQIVND (reference sequence). The CDR3 loop reads CASSIRDRPFFF. CDR3 DNA: TGTGCCAGTAGTATACGAGACAGGCCTTTCTTCTTC.

This chain connects TRBV7-8 to TRBJ2-3; D is possibly TRBD1 (5 bases). V was trimmed by 2 bases and J by 2 bases, leaving 8 bases between them. The length of the CDR3 is 14 residues. The germline gives CDR1 SGHVS, CDR2 FQNEAQ. The CDR3 reads CASSLMGLTDTQYF. In DNA form, the CDR3 reads TGTGCCAGCAGCTTAATGGGGCTCACAGATACGCAGTATTTT.

The chain couples TRBV3-1 (or the pseudogene TRBV3-2) to TRBJ2-1; TRBD2 is a possible D gene (5 bases). The V and J ends lost 5 bases and 10 bases respectively, with 18 bases between them. Germline V CDR1 and CDR2: LGHDT, YNNKEL (reference sequence). CDR3 length: 14 residues. The CDR3 nucleotides are TGTGCCAGCAGCGGGCAGCTCGGGATGGGAGAGCAGTTCTTC. Protein sequence: CASSGQLGMGEQFF.

The rearrangement uses TRBV24-1 and TRBJ2-3, with D possibly being TRBD2 (6 bases). Looked up from germline, CDR1 is KGHDR and CDR2 is SFDVKD. Trimming took off 9 bases at V and 0 bases at J, with 9 bases between the two ends. The CDR3 runs to 13 residues. The CDR3 nucleotides read TGTGCCACCGGCGGGGCTAGCACAGATACGCAGTATTTT. Encoded protein: CATGGASTDTQYF.

CDR3 amino acids: CASSFSRGNEKLFF. CDR3 coding DNA: TGTGCCAGCAGCTTTTCAAGGGGTAATGAAAAACTGTTTTTT. V usage is TRBV11-2 and J usage is TRBJ1-4; D might be TRBD1 (5 bases). The CDR3 length is 14 residues. Trimming took 3 bases from V and 4 from J, leaving 9 bases between them. In germline, CDR1 is SGHAT, CDR2 FQNNGV.

The table lists this clone with a few counts. V gene TRBV7-9 combines with J gene TRBJ1-5; 7 bases match TRBD1. The ends lost 5 bases at V and 8 bases at J; junction bases unmatched: 12. This CDR3 region has 15 residues. CDR1 and CDR2 from the germline V gene are SEHNR and FQNEAQ (reference sequence). CDR3 DNA: TGTGCCAGCAGCCCTAGGGACAGCCTGGGGGAGCCCCAGCATTTT. Encoded protein: CASSPRDSLGEPQHF.

The chain employs TRBV28 and TRBJ2-7; TRBD1 agrees at 9 bases. The CDR3 is made up of 15 amino acids. After removal of 5 bases from V and 1 base from J, the junction contained 6 bases not matched to a gene. CDR1 MDHEN and CDR2 SYDVKM come from the germline V gene. CDR3 sequence: CASSVTGTGSYEQYF. CDR3 bases: TGTGCCAGCAGTGTGACCGGGACAGGGTCCTACGAGCAGTACTTC.

The gene calls are TRBV3-1 (or the pseudogene TRBV3-2) and TRBJ1-6; 9 positions match TRBD1. The CDR3 has 15 residues. V lost 2 bases to trimming and J lost 5 bases; unmatched junction nucleotides: 1. CDR1 is LGHDT, CDR2 YNNKEL, per germline (reference sequence). CDR3 DNA sequence: TGTGCCAGCAGCCAAAGGGACAGGGATAATTCACCCCTCCACTTT. This encodes CASSQRDRDNSPLHF.

Remarks on this clone: At one end the junction does not follow the germline gene, possibly because of a read error. This chain links TRBV7-9 with TRBJ1-2, with D perhaps TRBD1 (5 bases). CDR3 length: 12 amino acids. CDR1 SEHNR and CDR2 FQNEAQ come from the germline V gene (reference sequence). CDR3 DNA: TGTGCCAGCAGCTTTGTTCAGGAGGGGACGGACTTC. The encoded protein is CASSFVQEGTDF.

The chain couples TRBV5-1 to TRBJ1-2; D is undetermined. With 0 bases removed from V and 5 bases from J, the gap between germline ends came to 14 bases. The germline V gene has CDR1 SGHRS and CDR2 YFSETQ. This CDR3 is 15 amino acids long. DNA of the CDR3: TGCGCCAGCAGCTTGGAACCGGGTTCCGAGTATGGCTACACCTTC. Its translation: CASSLEPGSEYGYTF. Full variable domain (remainder filled in from reference TRBV5-1 and TRBJ1-2): KAGVTQTPRYLIKTRGQQVTLSCSPISGHRSVSWYQQTPGQGLQFLFEYFSETQRNKGNFPGRFSGRQFSNSRSEMNVSTLELGDSALYLCASSLEPGSEYGYTFGSGTRLTVV.

The gene calls are TRBV24-1 and TRBJ2-1; 7 bases map to TRBD1. Germline loops: CDR1 KGHDR, CDR2 SFDVKD. V was pared by 0 bases and J by 4 bases, with 5 bases of the junction left unmatched. CDR3 size: 16 residues. The CDR3 region is CATSDLLPTGYNEQFF. CDR3 sequence (DNA): TGTGCCACCAGTGATTTGTTGCCGACAGGGTACAATGAGCAGTTCTTC.

The chain is built from TRBV28 and TRBJ1-1, with D perhaps TRBD1 (5 bases). Trimming left V 8 bases short and J 4 bases short, with 20 bases between. Germline lookup yields CDR1 MDHEN and CDR2 SYDVKM. The CDR3 has 15 residues. CDR3 in amino acids: CASSAEGPSITEAFF. The CDR3 region has the DNA TGTGCCAGCTCTGCGGAGGGGCCATCTATCACTGAAGCTTTCTTT.

The chain has TRBV7-2 and TRBJ2-5; 12 bases are shared with TRBD2. This CDR3 is built from 16 residues. Germline loops: CDR1 SGHTA, CDR2 FQGNSA. Trimming removed 10 bases from V and 2 bases from J; junction bases left unmatched: 11. The CDR3: CATSSGRAVFQETQYF. CDR3 nucleotide sequence: TGTGCCACTTCTAGCGGGAGGGCCGTCTTTCAAGAGACCCAGTACTTC.

The gene calls are TRBV3-1 (or the pseudogene TRBV3-2) and TRBJ2-1, with 7 bases lining up with TRBD2. The V gene end was trimmed by 3 bases and the J gene end by 4 bases; junction bases not matched to a gene: 6. This CDR3 spans 15 amino acids. Per germline, CDR1 LGHDT and CDR2 YNNKEL (reference sequence). Written as DNA, the CDR3 is TGTGCCAGCAGCCACCGGCTAGCGGTGTACAATGAGCAGTTCTTC. It is translated as CASSHRLAVYNEQFF.

The chain has TRBV6-6 and TRBJ1-6, with D perhaps matching TRBD1 (5 bases). V shed 1 base and J shed 10 bases, with 14 bases lying between them. The CDR3 contains 15 residues. In germline, CDR1 is MNHNY, CDR2 SVGAGI (reference sequence). CDR3 coding DNA: TGTGCCAGCAGTTACTATGCAGGGCATGAGTCACCCCTCCACTTT. It yields the protein CASSYYAGHESPLHF.

This clone was observed once. V gene TRBV4-2 combines with J gene TRBJ1-6, with D unresolved. From germline, CDR1 is LGHNA and CDR2 YNFKEQ. There are 16 residues in the CDR3. Trimming cost V 4 bases and J 7 bases, with 17 bases left between them. The CDR3, as DNA: TGTGCCAGCAGCCGGACGAGCGGCGGATCCAATTCACCCCTCCACTTT. This sequence encodes CASSRTSGGSNSPLHF.

The chain combines TRBV24-1 with TRBJ2-1; no firm D call. The germline V gene has CDR1 KGHDR and CDR2 SFDVKD. This CDR3 comprises 12 residues. The V end lost 1 base, the J end lost 8 bases, and 5 bases lay between the germline ends. CDR3: CATSDLLYEQFF. In nucleotides, the CDR3 is TGTGCCACCAGTGATTTACTATATGAGCAGTTCTTC.

The rearrangement joins TRBV7-6 to TRBJ2-2, with 7 bases aligning to TRBD1. V dropped 6 bases and J dropped 6; count of bases not matched to a gene: 10. Germline CDR1 and CDR2: SGHVS and FNYEAQ. The CDR3 extends over 15 amino acids. The DNA of the CDR3 is TGTGCCAGCAGTCAAGGGGGCGCTGGATCCGGGGAGCTGTTTTTT. Translation: CASSQGGAGSGELFF. Looking up the rest from reference TRBV7-6 and TRBJ2-2 gives the full variable domain: GAGVSQSPRYKVTKRGQDVALRCDPISGHVSLYWYRQALGQGPEFLTYFNYEAQQDKSGLPNDRFSAERPEGSISTLTIQRTEQRDSAMYRCASSQGGAGSGELFFGEGSRLTVL.